A single sample gave rise to the 2 T cell receptor beta chains below, sequenced in a study of blood T cell repertoires in COVID-19. The repertoire was sequenced with immunoSEQ multiplex PCR; TCRdb's copy has only in-frame clones and lacks some. The sample consists of some 200,000 clones, around 87% of them appearing once. The specimen was PBMCs or T cells enriched from blood (not recorded which). The receptors were gathered from a woman aged 25 to 39 who had recovered from COVID-19.

The chain recombines TRBV11-1 with TRBJ2-5; 8 bases map to TRBD2. The length of the CDR3 is 14 residues. The germline CDR1 and CDR2 sequences are SGHAT and FQDESV (reference sequence). With 7 bases clipped from V and 1 base from J, the junction kept 5 bases outside the gene matches. The CDR3 DNA reads as TGTGCCAGCATTCCGGGAGGGCCCCAAGAGACCCAGTACTTC. Amino acid sequence: CASIPGGPQETQYF.

The chain combines TRBV19 with TRBJ1-2; TRBD1 is a possible D gene (5 bases). Trimming stripped 7 bases from V and 2 bases from J, with 17 bases between. CDR1 LNHDA and CDR2 SQIVND come from the germline V gene (reference sequence). This CDR3 is built from 15 residues. The CDR3 DNA reads TGTGCCAGTACACCTAGGGACTTTCAGAACTATGGCTACACCTTC. Its protein is CASTPRDFQNYGYTF. The whole variable domain, filled in from reference TRBV19 and TRBJ1-2, reads DGGITQSPKYLFRKEGQNVTLSCEQNLNHDAMYWYRQDPGQGLRLIYYSQIVNDFQKGDIAEGYSVSREKKESFPLTVTSAQKNPTAFYLCASTPRDFQNYGYTFGSGTRLTVV.